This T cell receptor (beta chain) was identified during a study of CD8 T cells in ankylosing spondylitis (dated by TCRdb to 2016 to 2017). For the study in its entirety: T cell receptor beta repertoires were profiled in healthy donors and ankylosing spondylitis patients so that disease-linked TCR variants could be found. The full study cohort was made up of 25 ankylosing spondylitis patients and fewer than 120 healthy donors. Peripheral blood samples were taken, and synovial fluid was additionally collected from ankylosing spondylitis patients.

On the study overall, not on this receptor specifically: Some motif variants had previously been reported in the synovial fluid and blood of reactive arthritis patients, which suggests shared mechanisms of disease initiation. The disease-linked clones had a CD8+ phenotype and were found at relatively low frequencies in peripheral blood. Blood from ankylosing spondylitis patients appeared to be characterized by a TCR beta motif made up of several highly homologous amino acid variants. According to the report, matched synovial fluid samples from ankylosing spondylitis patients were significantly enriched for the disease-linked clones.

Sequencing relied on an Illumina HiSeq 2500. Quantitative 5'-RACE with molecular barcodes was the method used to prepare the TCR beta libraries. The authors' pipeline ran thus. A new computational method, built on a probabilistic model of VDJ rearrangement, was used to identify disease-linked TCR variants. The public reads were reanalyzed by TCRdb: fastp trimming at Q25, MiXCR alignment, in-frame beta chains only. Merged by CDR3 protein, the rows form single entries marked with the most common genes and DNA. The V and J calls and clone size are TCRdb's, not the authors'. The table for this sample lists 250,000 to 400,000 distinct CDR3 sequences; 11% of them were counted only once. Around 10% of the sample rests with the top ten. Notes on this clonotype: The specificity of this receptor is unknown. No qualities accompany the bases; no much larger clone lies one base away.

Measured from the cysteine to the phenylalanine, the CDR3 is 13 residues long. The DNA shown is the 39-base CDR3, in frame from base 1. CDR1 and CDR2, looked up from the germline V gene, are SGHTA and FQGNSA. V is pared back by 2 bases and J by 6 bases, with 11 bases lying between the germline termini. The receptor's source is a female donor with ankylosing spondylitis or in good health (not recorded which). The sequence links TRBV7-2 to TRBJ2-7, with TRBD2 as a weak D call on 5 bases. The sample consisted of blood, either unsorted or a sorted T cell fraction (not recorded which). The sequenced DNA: TGTGCCAGCAGCTTATCCATAAGCGGCGAGCAGTACTTC. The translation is CASSLSISGEQYF.